The sequence of this T cell receptor (beta chain) was determined in a study of cytomegalovirus exposure and HLA in healthy donors. Regarding this clone: The antigen is undetermined.

Primers: 60 Vbeta forward and 13 Jbeta reverse. Only in-frame clones appear in the TCRdb table, and some are missing; sequencing was by immunoSEQ multiplex PCR. The sample carries around 180,000 clones, more than 75% recorded once. The study's findings and limits: Association with HLA alleles at 0.05 false discovery rate was found for roughly 17,000 TCR beta sequences in a later analysis.

This receptor was identified in a woman between 18 and 29 years old in good health and CMV-seronegative. Sequencing was carried out using PBMCs.

CDR3 coding DNA: TGTGCCAGCAGTGAATCGGCAGGGCCCTTCTATGGCTACACCTTC. Translating it yields CASSESAGPFYGYTF. The chain combines TRBV6-1 with TRBJ1-2; possibly TRBD1 for D (5 bases). In germline, CDR1 is MNHNS, CDR2 SASEGT. Between the trimmed V and J ends, which lost 2 bases and 4 bases, there was a span of 14 bases. The CDR3 is 15 residues long.